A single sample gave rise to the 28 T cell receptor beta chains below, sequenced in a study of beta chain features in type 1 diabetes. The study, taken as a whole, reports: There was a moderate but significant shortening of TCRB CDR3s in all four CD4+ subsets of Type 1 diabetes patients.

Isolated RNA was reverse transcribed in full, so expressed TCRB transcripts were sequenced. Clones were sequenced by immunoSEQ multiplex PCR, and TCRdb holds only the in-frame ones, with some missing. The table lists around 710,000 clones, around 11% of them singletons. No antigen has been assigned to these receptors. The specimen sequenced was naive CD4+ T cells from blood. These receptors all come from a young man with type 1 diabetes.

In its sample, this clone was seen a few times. The CDR3 DNA follows: TGCGCCAGCAGCCTTACTGCTAGCTCCCGCACAGATACGCAGTATTTT. Translated: CASSLTASSRTDTQYF. The genes are TRBV5-1 and TRBJ2-3; tentative D call: TRBD2 (5 bases). The germline CDR1 and CDR2 sequences are SGHRS and YFSETQ. The CDR3 consists of 16 residues. The V end lost 4 bases, the J end lost 1 base, and 16 bases lay between the germline ends.

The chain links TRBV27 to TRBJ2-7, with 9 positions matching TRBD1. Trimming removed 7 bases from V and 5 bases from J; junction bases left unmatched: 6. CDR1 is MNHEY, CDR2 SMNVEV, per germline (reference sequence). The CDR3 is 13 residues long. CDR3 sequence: CASTRQGVHEQYF. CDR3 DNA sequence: TGTGCCAGCACTAGACAGGGGGTCCACGAGCAGTACTTC.

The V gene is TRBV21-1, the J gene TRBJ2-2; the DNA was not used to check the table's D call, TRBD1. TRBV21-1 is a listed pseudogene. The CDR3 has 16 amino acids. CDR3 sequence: CASSMPGTVNTGELFF. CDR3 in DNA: TGTGCCAGCAGCATGCCCGGGACAGTGAACACCGGGGAGCTGTTTTTT.

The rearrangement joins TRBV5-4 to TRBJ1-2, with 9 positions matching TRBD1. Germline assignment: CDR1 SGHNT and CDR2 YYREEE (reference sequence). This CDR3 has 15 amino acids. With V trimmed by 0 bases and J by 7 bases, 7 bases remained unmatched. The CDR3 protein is CASSLAGQGIFGYTF. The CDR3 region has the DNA TGTGCCAGCAGCTTGGCGGGACAGGGAATATTTGGCTACACCTTC.

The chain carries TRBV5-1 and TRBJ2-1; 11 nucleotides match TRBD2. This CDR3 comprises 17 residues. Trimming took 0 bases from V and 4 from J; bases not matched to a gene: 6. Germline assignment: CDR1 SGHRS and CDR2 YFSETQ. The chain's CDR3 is CASSLGGLAGAYNEQFF. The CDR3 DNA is TGCGCCAGCAGCTTGGGTGGACTAGCGGGCGCTTACAATGAGCAGTTCTTC.

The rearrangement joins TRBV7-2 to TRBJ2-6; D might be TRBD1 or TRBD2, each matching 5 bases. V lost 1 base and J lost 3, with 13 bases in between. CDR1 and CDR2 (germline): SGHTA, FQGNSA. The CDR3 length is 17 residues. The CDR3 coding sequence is TGTGCCAGCAGCTTAGTAGGGACCAGGAGTGGGGCCAACGTCCTGACTTTC. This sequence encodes CASSLVGTRSGANVLTF.

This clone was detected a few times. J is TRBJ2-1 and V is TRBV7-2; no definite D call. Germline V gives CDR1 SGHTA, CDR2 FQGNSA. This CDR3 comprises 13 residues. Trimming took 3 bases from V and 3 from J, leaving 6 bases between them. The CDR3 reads CASSLLLYNEQFF. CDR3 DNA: TGTGCCAGCAGCTTGCTACTCTACAATGAGCAGTTCTTC.

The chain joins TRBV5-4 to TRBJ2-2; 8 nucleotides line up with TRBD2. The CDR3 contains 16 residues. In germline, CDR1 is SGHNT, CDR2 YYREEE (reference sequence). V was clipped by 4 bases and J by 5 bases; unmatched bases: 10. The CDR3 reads CASSARGTSNTGELFF. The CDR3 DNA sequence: TGTGCCAGCAGCGCGAGGGGGACTAGTAATACCGGGGAGCTGTTTTTT.

CDR3 sequence: CASSRGGNSYNEQFF. As DNA, the CDR3 is TGTGCCAGTAGTAGAGGGGGGAACTCCTACAATGAGCAGTTCTTC. This chain connects TRBV9 to TRBJ2-1, with D perhaps matching TRBD1 or TRBD2 (6 bases each). Trimming pared 8 bases from V and 0 bases from J, leaving 15 bases between. The germline V gene encodes CDR1 SGDLS and CDR2 YYNGEE. The CDR3 covers 15 residues.

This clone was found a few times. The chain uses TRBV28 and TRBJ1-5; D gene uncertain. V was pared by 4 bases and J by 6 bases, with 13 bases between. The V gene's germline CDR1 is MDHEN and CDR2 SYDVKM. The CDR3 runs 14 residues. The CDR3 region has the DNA TGTGCCAGCAGTTCAGGACTGGCGAGTCAGCCCCAGCATTTT. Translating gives CASSSGLASQPQHF.

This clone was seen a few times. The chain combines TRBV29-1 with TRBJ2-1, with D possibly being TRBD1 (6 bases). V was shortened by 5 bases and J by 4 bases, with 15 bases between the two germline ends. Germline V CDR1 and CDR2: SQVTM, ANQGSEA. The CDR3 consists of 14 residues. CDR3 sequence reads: CSVWNRVGYNEQFF. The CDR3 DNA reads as TGCAGCGTTTGGAACAGGGTAGGGTACAATGAGCAGTTCTTC.

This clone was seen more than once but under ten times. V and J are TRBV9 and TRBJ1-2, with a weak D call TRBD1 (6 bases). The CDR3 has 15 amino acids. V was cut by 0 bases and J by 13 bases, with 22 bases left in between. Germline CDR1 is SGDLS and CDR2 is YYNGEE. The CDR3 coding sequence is TGTGCCAGCAGCGTAGTCCGGGGACACCCGTTTTCGCTCACCTTC. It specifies CASSVVRGHPFSLTF.

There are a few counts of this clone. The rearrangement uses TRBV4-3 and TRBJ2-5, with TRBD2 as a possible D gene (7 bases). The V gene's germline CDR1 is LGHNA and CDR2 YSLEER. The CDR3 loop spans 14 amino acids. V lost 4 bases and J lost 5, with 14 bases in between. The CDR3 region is CASSRGGGAETQYF. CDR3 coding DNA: TGCGCCAGCAGCCGAGGGGGGGGCGCGGAGACCCAGTACTTC.

The CDR3 DNA follows: TGTGCCAGCTGTAGCGAGTGGACCGGGGAGCTGTTTTTT. This sequence encodes CASCSEWTGELFF. This chain links TRBV2 with TRBJ2-2, with D possibly being TRBD2 (5 bases). Germline CDR1 and CDR2: SNHLY and FYNNEI. V lost 8 bases to trimming and J lost 5 bases, with 12 bases between them. CDR3 length: 13 amino acids.

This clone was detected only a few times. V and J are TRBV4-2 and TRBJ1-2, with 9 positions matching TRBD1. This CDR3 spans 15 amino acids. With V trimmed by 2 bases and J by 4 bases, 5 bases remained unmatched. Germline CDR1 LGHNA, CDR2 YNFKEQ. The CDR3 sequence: CASSQPTGGGYGYTF. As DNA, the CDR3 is TGTGCCAGCAGCCAACCCACAGGGGGCGGCTATGGCTACACCTTC.

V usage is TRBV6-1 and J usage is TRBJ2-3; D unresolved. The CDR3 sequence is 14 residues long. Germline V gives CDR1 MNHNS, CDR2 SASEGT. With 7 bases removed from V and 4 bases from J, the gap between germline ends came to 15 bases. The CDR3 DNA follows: TGTGCCAGCATAACGGACCTAAGGGCAGATACGCAGTATTTT. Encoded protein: CASITDLRADTQYF.

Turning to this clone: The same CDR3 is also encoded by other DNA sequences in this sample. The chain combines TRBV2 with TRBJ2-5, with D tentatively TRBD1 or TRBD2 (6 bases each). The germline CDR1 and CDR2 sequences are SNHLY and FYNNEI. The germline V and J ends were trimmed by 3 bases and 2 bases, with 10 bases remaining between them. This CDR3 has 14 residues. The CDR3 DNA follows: TGTGCCAGCAGTGACAGAGGGGGGCAAGAGACCCAGTACTTC. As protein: CASSDRGGQETQYF.

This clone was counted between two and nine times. This CDR3 reads CAWSPTGGTGEKLFF. CDR3 nucleotide sequence: TGTGCCTGGAGTCCTACAGGGGGGACTGGTGAAAAACTGTTTTTT. The gene calls are TRBV30 and TRBJ1-4, with TRBD1 matching 8 bases. Germline V gives CDR1 GTSNPN, CDR2 SVGIG (reference sequence). Trimming at V came to 2 bases and at J to 7 bases, leaving 9 bases not matched to a gene. CDR3 length: 15 amino acids.

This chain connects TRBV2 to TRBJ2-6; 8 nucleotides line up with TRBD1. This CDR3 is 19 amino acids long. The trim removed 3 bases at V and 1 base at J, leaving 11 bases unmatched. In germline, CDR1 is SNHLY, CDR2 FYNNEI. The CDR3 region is CASSDPARQGASGANVLTF. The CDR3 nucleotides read TGTGCCAGCAGTGACCCCGCTAGGCAGGGGGCGTCTGGGGCCAACGTCCTGACTTTC.

CDR3 DNA sequence: TGTGCCAGTAGTATATTGCCACCGGGAAACACCGGGGAGCTGTTTTTT. Encoded protein: CASSILPPGNTGELFF. This chain connects TRBV19 to TRBJ2-2, with a weak D call TRBD2 (5 bases). Germline CDR1 and CDR2: LNHDA and SQIVND (reference sequence). The CDR3 loop spans 16 amino acids. Trimming left V 2 bases short and J 2 bases short, with 12 bases between.

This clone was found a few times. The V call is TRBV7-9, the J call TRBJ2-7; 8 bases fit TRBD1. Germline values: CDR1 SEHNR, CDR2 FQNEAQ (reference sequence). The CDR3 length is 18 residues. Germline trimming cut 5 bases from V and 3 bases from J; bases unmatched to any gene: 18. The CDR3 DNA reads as TGTGCCAGCAGCCCCACAGGGGGTGTTGGACGGAAGTACTACGAGCAGTACTTC. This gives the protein CASSPTGGVGRKYYEQYF.

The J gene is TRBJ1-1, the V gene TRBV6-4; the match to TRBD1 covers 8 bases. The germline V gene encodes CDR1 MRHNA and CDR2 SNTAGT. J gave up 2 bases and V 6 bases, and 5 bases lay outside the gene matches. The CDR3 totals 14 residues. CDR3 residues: CASSETGANTEAFF. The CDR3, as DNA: TGTGCCAGCAGCGAGACAGGGGCCAACACTGAAGCTTTCTTT.

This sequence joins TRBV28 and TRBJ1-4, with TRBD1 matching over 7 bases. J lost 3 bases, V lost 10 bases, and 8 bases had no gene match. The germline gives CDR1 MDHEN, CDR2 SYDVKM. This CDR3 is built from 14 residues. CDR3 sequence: CATFRQGSNEKLFF. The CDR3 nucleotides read TGTGCCACCTTCAGACAGGGTTCTAATGAAAAACTGTTTTTT.

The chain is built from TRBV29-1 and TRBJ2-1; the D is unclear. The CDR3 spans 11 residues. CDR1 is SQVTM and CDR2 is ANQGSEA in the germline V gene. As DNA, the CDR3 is TGCTCACTCAGGTACTACAATGAGCAGTTCTTC. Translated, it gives CSLRYYNEQFF.

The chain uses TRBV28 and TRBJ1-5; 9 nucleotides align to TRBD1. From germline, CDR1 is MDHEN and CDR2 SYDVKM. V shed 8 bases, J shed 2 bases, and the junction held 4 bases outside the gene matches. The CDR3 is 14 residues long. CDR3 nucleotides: TGTGCCAGCCAGACAGGGGGACGCAATCAGCCCCAGCATTTT. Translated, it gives CASQTGGRNQPQHF.

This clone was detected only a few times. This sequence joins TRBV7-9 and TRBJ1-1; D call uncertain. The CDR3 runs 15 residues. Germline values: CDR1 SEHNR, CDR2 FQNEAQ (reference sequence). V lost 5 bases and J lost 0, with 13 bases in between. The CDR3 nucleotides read TGTGCCAGCAGCCCCGGTGGAACCGTGAACACTGAAGCTTTCTTT. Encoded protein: CASSPGGTVNTEAFF.

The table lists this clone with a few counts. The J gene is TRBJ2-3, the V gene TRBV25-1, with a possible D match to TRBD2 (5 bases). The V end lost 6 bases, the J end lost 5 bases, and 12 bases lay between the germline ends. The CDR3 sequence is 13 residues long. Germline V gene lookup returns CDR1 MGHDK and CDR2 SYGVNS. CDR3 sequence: CASSRGGRDTQYF. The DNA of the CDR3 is TGTGCCAGCAGCCGAGGAGGTAGAGATACGCAGTATTTT.

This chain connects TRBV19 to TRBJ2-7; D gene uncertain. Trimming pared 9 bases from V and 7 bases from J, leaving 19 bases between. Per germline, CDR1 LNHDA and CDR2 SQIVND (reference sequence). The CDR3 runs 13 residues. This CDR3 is CASAPRFGVEQYF. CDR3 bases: TGTGCCAGCGCGCCTAGATTCGGCGTGGAGCAGTACTTC.